A selection of T cell receptor beta chains follows, all from one sample in a study of ipilimumab plus nivolumab after autologous stem cell transplantation. Generated by immunoSEQ multiplex PCR, the TCRdb table keeps only in-frame clones and is missing some. This sample has about 24,000 clones, with 86% found just once. The material sequenced was PBMCs, taken in a trial of ipilimumab plus nivolumab as post-transplant consolidation. The receptors come from a male donor with diffuse large B-cell lymphoma. The CDR3 runs from the conserved cysteine through the conserved F or W. A D gene is named only where the DNA matches it firmly. The listing skips clone size in some rows; elsewhere it reads once, few, many or a size class.

j_call v_call d_call clone_size cdr3_aa cdr3_nt
TRBJ1-3 TRBV9 . once CASSVNSRSGNTIYF TGTGCCAGCAGCGTAAACAGCAGGTCTGGAAACACCATATATTTT
TRBJ2-3 TRBV18 . . CASSDRTSTDTQYF TGTGCCAGCTCAGATAGAACCAGCACAGATACGCAGTATTTT
TRBJ2-6 TRBV19 . . CASSTGTSGANVLTF TGTGCCAGTAGCACCGGTACCTCTGGGGCCAACGTCCTGACTTTC
TRBJ2-2 TRBV5-1 TRBD2 . CASSLEAGGRHTGELFF TGCGCCAGCAGCTTGGAAGCGGGGGGGCGGCACACCGGGGAGCTGTTTTTT
TRBJ1-5 TRBV5-1 TRBD1 . CASSSTGNDQPQHF TGCGCCAGCAGCTCGACAGGGAACGATCAGCCCCAGCATTTT
TRBJ2-1 TRBV27 TRBD1 . CASSSSTGEFTNEQFF TGTGCCAGCAGTTCCTCGACAGGGGAGTTTACCAATGAGCAGTTCTTC
TRBJ2-3 TRBV6-4 . few CASSEAGIGTQYF TGTGCCAGCAGTGAAGCAGGAATCGGTACGCAGTATTTT
TRBJ1-1 TRBV7-6 . . CASSPVGGRNTEAFF TGTGCCAGCAGCCCCGTGGGGGGACGGAACACTGAAGCTTTCTTT
TRBJ2-6 TRBV2 . . CASRASGAGANVLTF TGTGCCAGCAGAGCCTCCGGGGCTGGGGCCAACGTCCTGACTTTC
TRBJ2-6 TRBV1 . . CTSRSSESRANVLTF TGCACCAGCAGGTCTTCAGAAAGTCGGGCCAACGTCCTGACTTTC
TRBJ2-7 TRBV6-1 . few CASSEGRGLDEQYF TGTGCCAGCAGTGAAGGGAGGGGTCTTGACGAGCAGTACTTC
TRBJ2-2 TRBV19 TRBD1 . CASSPRQGPGELFF TGTGCCAGTAGTCCGAGACAGGGGCCCGGGGAGCTGTTTTTT
TRBJ2-6 TRBV9 . . CASSVAGPSGANVLTF TGTGCCAGCAGCGTAGCCGGCCCCTCTGGGGCCAACGTCCTGACTTTC
TRBJ1-4 TRBV2 . . CASTSQGLNEKLFF TGTGCCAGCACGTCGCAAGGGTTGAATGAAAAACTGTTTTTT
TRBJ2-3 TRBV18 TRBD1 . CASSQGAGDTQYF TGTGCCAGCTCTCAGGGGGCGGGAGATACGCAGTATTTT
TRBJ2-5 TRBV7-6 TRBD1 once CASSSPGQKETQYF TGTGCCAGCAGCTCACCGGGACAGAAAGAGACCCAGTACTTC
TRBJ2-2 TRBV19 . . CATRALANTGELFF TGTGCCACCCGGGCTCTAGCGAACACCGGGGAGCTGTTTTTT
TRBJ2-1 TRBV27 . . CASSFFPVRDGHEQFF TGTGCCAGCAGTTTTTTCCCTGTCAGGGATGGGCATGAGCAGTTCTTC
TRBJ1-2 TRBV6-1 . few CASSEEGGPGYGYTF TGTGCCAGCAGTGAAGAGGGGGGGCCGGGCTATGGCTACACCTTC
TRBJ2-3 TRBV19 TRBD2 . CASSTTSGITDTQYF TGTGCCAGTAGTACAACTAGCGGAATTACAGATACGCAGTATTTT
TRBJ2-4 TRBV19 . once CASSIGPIHGNIQYF TGTGCCAGTAGTATAGGGCCCATCCATGGGAACATTCAGTACTTC
TRBJ1-5 TRBV27 TRBD1 . CASSSGQGVDQPQHF TGTGCCAGCAGTTCAGGACAGGGGGTGGATCAGCCCCAGCATTTT
TRBJ1-1 TRBV20-1 . . CSASVNTEAFF TGCAGTGCTAGCGTGAACACTGAAGCTTTCTTT
TRBJ1-2 TRBV6-1 TRBD1 . CASSQEQGVKGYTF TGTGCCAGCAGTCAAGAACAGGGGGTCAAGGGCTACACCTTC
TRBJ1-6 TRBV28 TRBD1 few CASSQGDGNSPLHF TGTGCCAGCAGTCAGGGGGACGGAAATTCACCCCTCCACTTT
TRBJ2-7 TRBV5-1 . . CASSLAGGQGDEQYF TGCGCCAGCAGCTTGGCCGGAGGTCAGGGAGACGAGCAGTACTTC
TRBJ2-7 TRBV7-9 TRBD1 . CASSLDRGSYEQYF TGTGCCAGCAGCTTGGACAGGGGGTCCTACGAGCAGTACTTC
TRBJ2-4 TRBV9 TRBD2 . CASSVDPLGAGGENIQYF TGTGCCAGCAGCGTAGACCCCCTTGGGGCGGGGGGAGAAAACATTCAGTACTTC